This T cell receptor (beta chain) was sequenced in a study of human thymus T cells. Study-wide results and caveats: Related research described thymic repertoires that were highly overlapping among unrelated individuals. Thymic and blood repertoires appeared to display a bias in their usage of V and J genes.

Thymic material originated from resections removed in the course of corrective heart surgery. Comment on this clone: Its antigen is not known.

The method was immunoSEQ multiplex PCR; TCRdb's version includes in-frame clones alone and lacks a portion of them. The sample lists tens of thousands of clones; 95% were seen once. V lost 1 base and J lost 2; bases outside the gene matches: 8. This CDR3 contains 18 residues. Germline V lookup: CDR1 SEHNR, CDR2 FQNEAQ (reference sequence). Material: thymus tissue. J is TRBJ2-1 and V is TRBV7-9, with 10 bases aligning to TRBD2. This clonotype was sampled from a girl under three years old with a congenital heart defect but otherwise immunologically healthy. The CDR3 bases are TGTGCCAGCAGCTTAGGGACTAGCGGAATCCCTCCCTACAATGAGCAGTTCTTC. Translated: CASSLGTSGIPPYNEQFF.